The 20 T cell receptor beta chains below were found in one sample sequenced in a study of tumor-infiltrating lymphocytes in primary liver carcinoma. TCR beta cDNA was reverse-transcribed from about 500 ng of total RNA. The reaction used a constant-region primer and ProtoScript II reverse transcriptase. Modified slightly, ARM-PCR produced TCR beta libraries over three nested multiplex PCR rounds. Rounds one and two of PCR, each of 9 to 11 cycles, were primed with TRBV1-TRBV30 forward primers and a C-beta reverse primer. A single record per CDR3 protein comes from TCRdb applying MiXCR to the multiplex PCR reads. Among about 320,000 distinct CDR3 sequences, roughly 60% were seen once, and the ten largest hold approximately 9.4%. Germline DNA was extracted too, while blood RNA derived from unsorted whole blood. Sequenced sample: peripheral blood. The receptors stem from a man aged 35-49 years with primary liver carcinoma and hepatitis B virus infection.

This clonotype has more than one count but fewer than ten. The CDR3 protein is CAILGHPQNIQYF. As DNA, the CDR3 is TGTGCCATCCTCGGGCACCCCCAAAACATTCAGTACTTC. V gene TRBV28 combines with J gene TRBJ2-4; D gene unclear. The germline V gene encodes CDR1 MDHEN and CDR2 SYDVKM. The V gene lost 10 bases and the J gene lost 5 bases, with 15 bases spanning the gap. The CDR3 loop spans 13 amino acids.

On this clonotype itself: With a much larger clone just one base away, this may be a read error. The CDR3 region has the DNA TGCAGCGGGGGGCGGTACGGACTAGCGGACCAAGAGACCCAGTACTTC. This sequence encodes CSGGRYGLADQETQYF. V and J are TRBV29-1 and TRBJ2-5; the match to TRBD2 covers 10 bases. The V gene's germline CDR1 is SQVTM and CDR2 ANQGSEA. The CDR3 has 16 residues. The junction had 11 bases not matched to a gene; V was cut back by 7 bases and J by 0 bases.

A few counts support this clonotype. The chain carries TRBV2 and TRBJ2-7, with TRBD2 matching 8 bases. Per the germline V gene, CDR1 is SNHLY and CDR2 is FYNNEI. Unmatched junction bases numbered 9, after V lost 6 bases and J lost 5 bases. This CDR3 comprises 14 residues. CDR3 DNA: TGTGCCAGCAGCGTAGCGGGAACCATCGACGAGCAGTACTTC. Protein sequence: CASSVAGTIDEQYF. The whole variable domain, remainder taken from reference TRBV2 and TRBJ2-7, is EPEVTQTPSHQVTQMGQEVILRCVPISNHLYFYWYRQILGQKVEFLVSFYNNEISEKSEIFDDQFSVERPDGSNFTLKIRSTKLEDSAMYFCASSVAGTIDEQYFGPGTRLTVT.

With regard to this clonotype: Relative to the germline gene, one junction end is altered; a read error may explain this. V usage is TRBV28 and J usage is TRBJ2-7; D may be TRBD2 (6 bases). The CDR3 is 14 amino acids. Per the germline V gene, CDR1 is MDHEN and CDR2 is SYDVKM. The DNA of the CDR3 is TGTGTCAGCACCCAGAACGGGGGTGGCTACGAGCAGTACTTC. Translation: CVSTQNGGGYEQYF.

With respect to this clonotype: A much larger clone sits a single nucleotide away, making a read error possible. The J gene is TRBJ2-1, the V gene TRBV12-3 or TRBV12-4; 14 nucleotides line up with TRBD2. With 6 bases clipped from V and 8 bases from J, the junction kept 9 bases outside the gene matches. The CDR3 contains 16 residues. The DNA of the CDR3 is TGTGCCAGCAGGGGCGGGACTAGCGGGAGACGGGATGAGCAGTTCTTC. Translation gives CASRGGTSGRRDEQFF.

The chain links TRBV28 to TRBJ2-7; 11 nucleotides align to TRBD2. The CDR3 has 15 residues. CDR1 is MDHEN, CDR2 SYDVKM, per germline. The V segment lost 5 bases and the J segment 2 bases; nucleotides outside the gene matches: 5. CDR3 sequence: CASSILAGGPYEQYF. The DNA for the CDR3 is TGTGCCAGCAGTATTTTAGCGGGAGGGCCCTACGAGCAGTACTTC. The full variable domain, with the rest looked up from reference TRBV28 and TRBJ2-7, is DVKVTQSSRYLVKRTGEKVFLECVQDMDHENMFWYRQDPGLGLRLIYFSYDVKMKEKGDIPEGYSVSREKKERFSLILESASTNQTSMYLCASSILAGGPYEQYFGPGTRLTVT.

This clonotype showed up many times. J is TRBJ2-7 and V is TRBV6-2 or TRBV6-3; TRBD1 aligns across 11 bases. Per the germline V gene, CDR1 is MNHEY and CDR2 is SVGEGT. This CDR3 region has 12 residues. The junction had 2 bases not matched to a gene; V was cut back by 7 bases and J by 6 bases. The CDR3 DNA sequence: TGTGCCAGCAACGGACAGGGGGCCGAGCAGTACTTC. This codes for CASNGQGAEQYF.

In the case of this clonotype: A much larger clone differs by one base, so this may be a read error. Here the CDR3 reads CASSLAADILSYEQYF. In DNA, the CDR3 is TGTGCCAGCAGCTTAGCGGCGGACATACTATCCTACGAGCAGTACTTC. This chain joins TRBV11-1 and TRBJ2-7; weak D call: TRBD1 (5 bases). This CDR3 has 16 amino acids. V lost 0 bases and J lost 1, with 13 bases in between. Germline V gene data show CDR1 as SGHAT and CDR2 as FQDESV (reference sequence).

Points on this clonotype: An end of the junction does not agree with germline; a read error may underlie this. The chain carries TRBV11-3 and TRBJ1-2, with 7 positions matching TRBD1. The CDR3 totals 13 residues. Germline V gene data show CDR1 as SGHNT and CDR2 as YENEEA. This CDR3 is CDSETGLNYGYTF. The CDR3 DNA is TGTGACAGCGAGACAGGGCTTAACTACGGCTACACCTTC. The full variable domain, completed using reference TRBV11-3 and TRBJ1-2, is EAGVVQSPRYKIIEKKQPVAFWCNPISGHNTLYWYLQNLGQGPELLIRYENEEAVDDSQLPKDRFSAERLKGVDSTLKIQPAELGDSAVYLCDSETGLNYGYTFGSGTRLTVV.

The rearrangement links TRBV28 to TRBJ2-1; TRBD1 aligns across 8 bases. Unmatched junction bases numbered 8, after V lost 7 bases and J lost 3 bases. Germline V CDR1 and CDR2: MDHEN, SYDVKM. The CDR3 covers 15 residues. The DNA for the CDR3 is TGTGCCAGCACCCAGGACAGGGTCGGCTACAATGAGCAGTTCTTC. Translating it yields CASTQDRVGYNEQFF.

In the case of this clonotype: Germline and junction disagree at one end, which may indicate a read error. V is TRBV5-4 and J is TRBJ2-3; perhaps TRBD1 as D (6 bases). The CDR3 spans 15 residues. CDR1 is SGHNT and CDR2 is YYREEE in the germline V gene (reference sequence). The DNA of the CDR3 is TGTGCCAGAAGCTTAACAGGGAAGGGCACAGATACGCAGTATTTT. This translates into CARSLTGKGTDTQYF.

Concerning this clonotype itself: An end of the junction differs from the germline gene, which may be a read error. CDR3 DNA sequence: TGTGTCAGCAGTCGAAGAGGGTCCCGTCGTATTTTCTTT. This codes for CVSSRRGSRRIFF. This rearrangement joins TRBV12-3 or TRBV12-4 to TRBJ1-1; D is unresolved. The CDR3 spans 13 residues.

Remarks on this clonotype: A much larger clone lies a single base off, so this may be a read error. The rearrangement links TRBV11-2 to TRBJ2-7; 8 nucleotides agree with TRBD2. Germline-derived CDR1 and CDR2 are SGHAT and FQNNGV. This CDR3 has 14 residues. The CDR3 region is CTSSTGLVPYEQYF. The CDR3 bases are TGTACCAGCAGCACGGGACTAGTCCCCTACGAGCAGTACTTC.

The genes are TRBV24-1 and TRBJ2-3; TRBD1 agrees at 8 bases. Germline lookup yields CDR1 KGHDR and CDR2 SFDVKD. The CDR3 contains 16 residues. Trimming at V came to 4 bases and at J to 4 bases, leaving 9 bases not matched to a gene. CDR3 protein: CATSDQGAWAADTQYF. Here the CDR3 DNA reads TGTGCCACCAGTGACCAGGGGGCGTGGGCCGCAGATACGCAGTATTTT.

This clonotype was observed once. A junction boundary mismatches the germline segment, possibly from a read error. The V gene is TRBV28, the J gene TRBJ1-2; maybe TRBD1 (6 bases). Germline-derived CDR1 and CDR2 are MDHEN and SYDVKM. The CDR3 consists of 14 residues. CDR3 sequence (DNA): TGTGCCAACAGTCCCACAGGGAGTTTCTATGGCTACACCTTC. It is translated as CANSPTGSFYGYTF.

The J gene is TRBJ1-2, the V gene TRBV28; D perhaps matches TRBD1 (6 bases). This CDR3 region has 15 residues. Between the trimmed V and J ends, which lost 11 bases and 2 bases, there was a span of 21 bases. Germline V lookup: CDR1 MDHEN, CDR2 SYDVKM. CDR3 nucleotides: TGTGCCGGCAATTCACCCAGGGGATTCAACTATGGCTACACCTTC. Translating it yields CAGNSPRGFNYGYTF.

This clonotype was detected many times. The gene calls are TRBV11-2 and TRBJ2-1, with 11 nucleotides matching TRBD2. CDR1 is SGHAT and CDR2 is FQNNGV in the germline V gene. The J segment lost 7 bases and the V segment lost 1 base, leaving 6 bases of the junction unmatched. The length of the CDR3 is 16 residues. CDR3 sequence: CASSLVTTSGKNEQFF. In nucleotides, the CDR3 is TGTGCCAGCAGCTTAGTAACGACTAGCGGGAAGAATGAGCAGTTCTTC.

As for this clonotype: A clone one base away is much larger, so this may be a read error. The CDR3 DNA sequence: TGTGCCAGCAATGAACGGAGGGGGCAAGGCAATCAGCCCCAGCATTTT. Amino acids: CASNERRGQGNQPQHF. The rearrangement joins TRBV6-1 to TRBJ1-5; 7 nucleotides line up with TRBD1. The CDR3 length is 16 residues. From germline, CDR1 is MNHNS and CDR2 SASEGT.

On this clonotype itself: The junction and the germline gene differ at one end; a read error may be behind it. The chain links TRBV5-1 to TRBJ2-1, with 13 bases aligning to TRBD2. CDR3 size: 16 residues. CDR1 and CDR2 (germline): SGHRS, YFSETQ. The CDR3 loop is CANSGGLAGQYNEQFF. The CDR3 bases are TGCGCCAACAGCGGGGGACTAGCGGGGCAATACAATGAGCAGTTCTTC.

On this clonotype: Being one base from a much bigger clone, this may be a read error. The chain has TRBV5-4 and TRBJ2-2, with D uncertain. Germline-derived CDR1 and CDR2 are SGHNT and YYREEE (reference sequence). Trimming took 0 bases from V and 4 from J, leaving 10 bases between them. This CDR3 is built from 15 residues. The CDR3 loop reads CASSLAKGCTGELFF. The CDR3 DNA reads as TGTGCCAGCAGCTTGGCGAAGGGTTGCACCGGGGAGCTGTTTTTT. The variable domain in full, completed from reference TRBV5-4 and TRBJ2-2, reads ETGVTQSPTHLIKTRGQQVTLRCSSQSGHNTVSWYQQALGQGPQFIFQYYREEENGRGNFPPRFSGLQFPNYSSELNVNALELDDSALYLCASSLAKGCTGELFFGEGSRLTVL.